These 13 T cell receptor beta chains share one sample of origin, sequenced in a study of T cell repertoires in cytomegalovirus infection. TCRdb reanalysed the reads using MiXCR and keeps one entry per CDR3 protein. The sample lists roughly 860,000 distinct CDR3 sequences; approximately 29% were seen once. Their specific antigens are unknown. The material sequenced was cultured CD8+ T cells from PBMCs, taken from culture after CMV antigen stimulation. The receptors here all came from a human donor in good health (CMV status not recorded). Some clones in this sample may be carry-over from other donors' samples.

In its sample, this clonotype was seen a few times. The V call is TRBV27, the J call TRBJ1-3, with D possibly TRBD1 on 5 matching bases. There are 15 residues in the CDR3. V shed 2 bases and J shed 3 bases, with 11 bases lying between them. CDR1 and CDR2 from the germline V gene are MNHEY and SMNVEV (reference sequence). The CDR3 region is CASSLIGGVGNTIYF. In nucleotides, the CDR3 is TGTGCCAGCAGTTTAATCGGAGGGGTTGGAAACACCATATATTTT.

The table lists this clonotype with a count of one. The chain carries TRBV2 and TRBJ2-1, with 8 bases identical to TRBD1. Looked up from germline, CDR1 is SNHLY and CDR2 is FYNNEI. This CDR3 region has 13 residues. Trimming took 10 bases from V and 7 from J; bases not matched to a gene: 9. The CDR3 reads CAISGQGRNEQFF. The CDR3 DNA follows: TGTGCCATATCAGGACAGGGAAGGAATGAGCAGTTCTTC.

The chain is built from TRBV3-1 and TRBJ1-2; no clear D. CDR3 size: 14 residues. Germline CDR1 is LGHDT and CDR2 is YNNKEL (reference sequence). Between the trimmed V and J ends, which lost 0 bases and 3 bases, there was a span of 8 bases. The CDR3 spells CASSQDVAYYGYTF. The DNA for the CDR3 is TGTGCCAGCAGCCAAGATGTCGCCTACTATGGCTACACCTTC.

The sample holds a few counts of this clonotype. The V gene is TRBV12-3 or TRBV12-4, the J gene TRBJ1-1; D is ambiguous. V dropped 7 bases and J dropped 7 bases, with 19 bases sitting between them. The CDR3 sequence is 14 residues long. Written as DNA, the CDR3 is TGTGCCAGCACCGACTCGGGCGTCCTGTATGAAGCTTTCTTT. It encodes CASTDSGVLYEAFF.

This chain uses TRBV12-3 or TRBV12-4 with TRBJ2-7; 10 bases fit TRBD1. The CDR3 is made up of 15 amino acids. The V gene end was trimmed by 3 bases and the J gene end by 4 bases; junction bases not matched to a gene: 6. As DNA, the CDR3 is TGTGCCAGCAGTTTGCCGGGACAGGGGATGTACGAGCAGTACTTC. Residues: CASSLPGQGMYEQYF.

The gene calls are TRBV9 and TRBJ2-5; weak D call: TRBD2 (5 bases). Germline V gives CDR1 SGDLS, CDR2 YYNGEE. The CDR3 runs to 14 residues. The V gene lost 3 bases and the J gene lost 5 bases, with 14 bases spanning the gap. CDR3 sequence: CASSEDGLGETQYF. The CDR3 nucleotides are TGTGCCAGCAGCGAGGACGGACTCGGGGAGACCCAGTACTTC.

Concerning this clonotype: A much larger clone is a single base away; this may be a read error. V gene TRBV7-2 combines with J gene TRBJ2-7, with D possibly being TRBD1 (5 bases). The CDR3 totals 13 residues. Germline assignment: CDR1 SGHTA and CDR2 FQGNSA. CDR3 nucleotides: TGTGTCAGCAGCTCGACAGTGGGTTACGAGCAGTACGTC. It is translated as CVSSSTVGYEQYV.

This clonotype turned up a few times. The V gene is TRBV7-9, the J gene TRBJ2-1; D is possibly TRBD1 (6 bases). V was pared by 3 bases and J by 6 bases, with 9 bases between. The CDR3 totals 13 residues. From germline, CDR1 is SEHNR and CDR2 FQNEAQ (reference sequence). This CDR3 is CASSFGTFNEQFF. The DNA for the CDR3 is TGTGCCAGCAGCTTCGGGACATTCAATGAGCAGTTCTTC. The full variable domain, rest sourced from reference TRBV7-9 and TRBJ2-1, is DTGVSQNPRHKITKRGQNVTFRCDPISEHNRLYWYRQTLGQGPEFLTYFQNEAQLEKSRLLSDRFSAERPKGSFSTLEIQRTEQGDSAMYLCASSFGTFNEQFFGPGTRLTVL.

The chain carries TRBV25-1 and TRBJ2-3, with a tentative D call TRBD2 (5 bases). Germline V lookup: CDR1 MGHDK, CDR2 SYGVNS. The length of the CDR3 is 14 residues. V was cut by 3 bases and J by 2 bases, with 9 bases left in between. The CDR3 DNA reads as TGTGCCAGCAGTGACTTCCGGGACACAGATACGCAGTATTTT. Translation: CASSDFRDTDTQYF.

This clonotype was counted ten times or more. The chain links TRBV7-8 to TRBJ2-5; D assignment may be TRBD1 or TRBD2 (6 bases each). Germline CDR1 SGHVS, CDR2 FQNEAQ. CDR3 length: 16 residues. Trimming removed 5 bases from V and 1 base from J, with 17 bases in between. The CDR3 DNA follows: TGTGCCAGCAGCAATAGGGGGGCGGGGTCCCAAGAGACCCAGTACTTC. It translates to CASSNRGAGSQETQYF.

This clonotype has just a few counts. V gene TRBV7-6 combines with J gene TRBJ1-2; 7 bases align to TRBD1. V lost 1 base, J lost 6 bases, and 8 bases stayed unmatched. CDR1 SGHVS and CDR2 FNYEAQ come from the germline V gene. The CDR3 loop spans 15 amino acids. Here the CDR3 reads CASSLDKGGADGYTF. CDR3 in DNA: TGTGCCAGCAGCTTAGATAAAGGGGGCGCGGATGGCTACACCTTC.

The J gene is TRBJ1-4, the V gene TRBV2, with TRBD1 matching over 8 bases. With V trimmed by 10 bases and J by 5 bases, 12 bases remained unmatched. CDR3 length equals 15 residues. Per the germline V gene, CDR1 is SNHLY and CDR2 is FYNNEI. The CDR3 coding sequence is TGTGCCACAAGCAGGGGGCCGGGGGCGAATGAAAAACTGTTTTTT. Amino acid sequence: CATSRGPGANEKLFF. The complete variable domain, with remaining parts taken from reference TRBV2 and TRBJ1-4, reads EPEVTQTPSHQVTQMGQEVILRCVPISNHLYFYWYRQILGQKVEFLVSFYNNEISEKSEIFDDQFSVERPDGSNFTLKIRSTKLEDSAMYFCATSRGPGANEKLFFGSGTQLSVL.

The rearrangement links TRBV7-9 to TRBJ1-1; 7 bases fit TRBD1. The germline V gene encodes CDR1 SEHNR and CDR2 FQNEAQ (reference sequence). The CDR3 has 15 amino acids. With V trimmed by 1 base and J by 8 bases, 10 bases remained unmatched. The CDR3 spells CASSLDDRDFAEAFF. The CDR3 DNA reads as TGTGCCAGCAGCTTAGATGACAGGGACTTCGCGGAAGCTTTCTTT.